This T cell receptor beta chain was profiled in a study of blood T cell repertoires in COVID-19. Authors' processing steps: The assay estimated nucleated cells by amplifying reference gene primers. This table comes from immunoSEQ multiplex PCR, and its TCRdb copy is limited to in-frame clones, with some not included. From that table come the V and J calls and clone size; the DNA was used to work out D and trimming. The data hold a few hundred thousand clones, with about 86% observed a single time. The receptor comes from a woman aged 60-75 years with acute or convalescent COVID-19. The sample taken for sequencing was peripheral blood.

CDR3 region: CASSRGQGTTGELFF. Written as DNA, the CDR3 is TGTGCCAGCTCACGTGGACAGGGAACCACCGGGGAGCTGTTTTTT. The chain recombines TRBV18 with TRBJ2-2; 8 positions agree with TRBD1. This CDR3 contains 15 residues. The germline V gene encodes CDR1 KGHSH and CDR2 LQKENI. V trimming: 4 bases; J trimming: 4 bases; junction bases outside the gene matches: 5.